Sequencing of this T cell receptor beta chain was carried out in a study of OX40 agonist ivuxolimab in advanced cancers. General study points: Among T cells, CD8+ cells averaged more expanded clones than CD4+ cells.

Produced via immunoSEQ multiplex PCR; TCRdb's table is partial and in-frame only. The table shows fewer than 25,000 clones, with 70% to 90% occurring only once. Germline-derived CDR1 and CDR2 are SNHLY and FYNNEI. The CDR3 runs 10 residues. Deletions cut 10 bases from V and 6 bases from J, with 9 bases between. As for this clone: As yet, its antigen is unknown.

V gene TRBV2 combines with J gene TRBJ1-1; D call uncertain. The origin of this receptor is an adult with an advanced solid tumor such as melanoma, head and neck, liver or kidney cancer. Material: CD4+ or CD8+ T cells sorted from blood, obtained in a trial of the OX40 agonist ivuxolimab. CDR3 amino acids: CATAGPEAFF. The DNA of the CDR3 is TGTGCCACCGCAGGCCCTGAAGCTTTCTTT.